One sample yielded the 22 T cell receptor beta chains listed below, sequenced in a study of blood T cell repertoires in COVID-19. Generated by immunoSEQ multiplex PCR, the TCRdb table keeps only in-frame clones and is missing some. Of nearly 350,000 clones detected, around 82% appear once; the ten largest clones hold approximately 3%. Sequencing was carried out using peripheral blood. All receptors derive from a man between 25 and 39 years old with active or convalescent COVID-19.

The chain combines TRBV5-1 with TRBJ2-7, with 9 bases that match TRBD1. This CDR3 spans 14 amino acids. V gave up 4 bases and J gave up 2 bases; unmatched junction bases: 4. Looked up from germline, CDR1 is SGHRS and CDR2 is YFSETQ. The CDR3 region has the DNA TGCGCCAGCAGCCCCCGGGACAGGGCCTACGAGCAGTACTTC. This encodes CASSPRDRAYEQYF. The complete variable domain, with remaining parts taken from reference TRBV5-1 and TRBJ2-7, reads KAGVTQTPRYLIKTRGQQVTLSCSPISGHRSVSWYQQTPGQGLQFLFEYFSETQRNKGNFPGRFSGRQFSNSRSEMNVSTLELGDSALYLCASSPRDRAYEQYFGPGTRLTVT.

The sample holds one count of this clone. V is TRBV15 and J is TRBJ2-3; D is unresolved. V dropped 0 bases and J dropped 0 bases, with 13 bases sitting between them. This CDR3 has 17 residues. The V gene's germline CDR1 is LNHNV and CDR2 YYDKDF (reference sequence). CDR3 in DNA: TGTGCCACCAGCAGAGAACACGTACACGCTAGCACAGATACGCAGTATTTT. It specifies CATSREHVHASTDTQYF. Full variable domain (rest looked up from reference TRBV15 and TRBJ2-3): DAMVIQNPRYQVTQFGKPVTLSCSQTLNHNVMYWYQQKSSQAPKLLFHYYDKDFNNEADTPDNFQSRRPNTSFCFLDIRSPGLGDTAMYLCATSREHVHASTDTQYFGPGTRLTVL.

J is TRBJ2-4 and V is TRBV19; 7 bases fit TRBD2. Per the germline V gene, CDR1 is LNHDA and CDR2 is SQIVND (reference sequence). The CDR3 sequence is 18 residues long. The V gene end was trimmed by 4 bases and the J gene end by 0 bases; junction bases not matched to a gene: 12. This CDR3 is CASSRIGGGSLAKNIQYF. The CDR3 nucleotides read TGTGCCAGTAGTAGAATAGGCGGGGGAAGCCTAGCCAAAAACATTCAGTACTTC.

The chain is built from TRBV9 and TRBJ2-1; 10 bases match TRBD2. With V trimmed by 5 bases and J by 5 bases, 7 bases remained unmatched. Germline values: CDR1 SGDLS, CDR2 YYNGEE. CDR3 length equals 15 residues. The DNA for the CDR3 is TGTGCCAGCAGTGTCAGCGGGGGGGCAAACAATGAGCAGTTCTTC. This encodes CASSVSGGANNEQFF.

V usage is TRBV19 and J usage is TRBJ2-1, with 7 bases fitting TRBD1. Germline V lookup: CDR1 LNHDA, CDR2 SQIVND (reference sequence). CDR3 length: 16 residues. Germline trimming cut 5 bases from V and 10 bases from J; bases unmatched to any gene: 17. The CDR3 region has the DNA TGTGCCAGTAGTCCCCCAGACAGGGCGCCCACCGACGAGCAGTTCTTC. It translates to CASSPPDRAPTDEQFF. Supplemented by reference TRBV19 and TRBJ2-1, the full variable domain reads DGGITQSPKYLFRKEGQNVTLSCEQNLNHDAMYWYRQDPGQGLRLIYYSQIVNDFQKGDIAEGYSVSREKKESFPLTVTSAQKNPTAFYLCASSPPDRAPTDEQFFGPGTRLTVL.

A few counts support this clone. The J gene is TRBJ1-2, the V gene TRBV3-1 (or the pseudogene TRBV3-2); no definite D call. V was trimmed by 0 bases and J by 7 bases, leaving 15 bases between them. The CDR3 spans 15 residues. Germline CDR1 LGHDT, CDR2 YNNKEL (reference sequence). The chain's CDR3 is CASSQDRVEGRGYTF. Written as DNA, the CDR3 is TGTGCCAGCAGCCAAGATAGGGTTGAGGGCCGTGGCTACACCTTC.

The chain combines TRBV7-9 with TRBJ2-1; tentatively, D is TRBD2 (5 bases). Trimming removed 5 bases from V and 0 bases from J, with 11 bases in between. Germline CDR1 is SEHNR and CDR2 is FQNEAQ (reference sequence). The CDR3 has 15 residues. DNA of the CDR3: TGTGCCAGCAGCCGTTTACTAGACTCCTACAATGAGCAGTTCTTC. Translating it yields CASSRLLDSYNEQFF.

The chain has TRBV19 and TRBJ1-5; 7 bases are a match to TRBD1. CDR1 and CDR2 (germline): LNHDA, SQIVND (reference sequence). The CDR3 covers 15 residues. V was clipped by 8 bases and J by 3 bases; unmatched bases: 10. The CDR3 is CASDTGQVPNQPQHF. The CDR3 DNA reads TGTGCCAGTGACACAGGACAGGTTCCCAATCAGCCCCAGCATTTT.

This chain links TRBV5-6 with TRBJ2-1, with 10 bases lining up with TRBD2. CDR1 is SGHDT, CDR2 YYEEEE, per germline. The CDR3 extends over 16 amino acids. Trimming took 0 bases from V and 4 from J; bases not matched to a gene: 4. CDR3 amino acids: CASSLVWTSGYNEQFF. DNA for the CDR3: TGTGCCAGCAGCTTGGTATGGACTAGCGGATACAATGAGCAGTTCTTC.

This sequence joins TRBV6-4 and TRBJ1-2; D is undetermined. The CDR3 spans 18 residues. CDR1 and CDR2 (germline): MRHNA, SNTAGT. Trimming left V 4 bases short and J 0 bases short, with 21 bases between. The CDR3, as DNA: TGTGCCAGCAGTGGAGGCCGCCCGGGGTCCCTCGCTAACTATGGCTACACCTTC. Translating it yields CASSGGRPGSLANYGYTF.

The V and J genes are TRBV30 and TRBJ1-1; D not resolved. Trimming shortened V by 3 bases and J by 8 bases, and 10 bases separated the two germline ends. From germline, CDR1 is GTSNPN and CDR2 SVGIG (reference sequence). The length of the CDR3 is 11 residues. DNA of the CDR3: TGTGCCTGGAGGTCCCCCAGAGAAGCTTTCTTT. Translation gives CAWRSPREAFF.

V usage is TRBV19 and J usage is TRBJ2-1, with 12 bases aligning to TRBD2. Trimming removed 3 bases from V and 4 bases from J; junction bases left unmatched: 7. The CDR3 totals 17 residues. Germline CDR1 reads LNHDA; CDR2 reads SQIVND (reference sequence). The CDR3 sequence is CASSILSGTSGYNEQFF. For the CDR3, the DNA is TGTGCCAGTAGTATTTTATCCGGGACTAGCGGGTACAATGAGCAGTTCTTC.

The rearrangement joins TRBV5-1 to TRBJ2-3; TRBD1 is a possible D gene (6 bases). The V and J ends lost 0 bases and 1 base respectively, with 9 bases between them. The CDR3 spans 15 residues. CDR1 is SGHRS and CDR2 is YFSETQ in the germline V gene. The DNA of the CDR3 is TGCGCCAGCAGCTTGGACGGACAGCGCACAGATACGCAGTATTTT. It codes for CASSLDGQRTDTQYF.

The chain links TRBV10-3 to TRBJ1-6; a weak D match, TRBD1 (5 bases). The CDR3 is 15 amino acids. The germline CDR1 and CDR2 sequences are ENHRY and SYGVKD. The V and J ends lost 0 bases and 9 bases respectively, with 12 bases between them. The CDR3 spells CAISESQGQGSPLHF. CDR3 coding DNA: TGTGCCATCAGTGAGTCTCAGGGCCAGGGTTCACCCCTCCACTTT.

The rearrangement uses TRBV3-1 (or the pseudogene TRBV3-2) and TRBJ1-6; a weak D match, TRBD1 (5 bases). Germline-derived CDR1 and CDR2 are LGHDT and YNNKEL (reference sequence). Trimming pared 4 bases from V and 5 bases from J, leaving 9 bases between. The CDR3 loop spans 14 amino acids. As DNA, the CDR3 is TGTGCCAGCAGCCGAGGACAAGATAATTCACCCCTCCACTTT. Its translation is CASSRGQDNSPLHF.

The chain employs TRBV11-1 and TRBJ1-4, with 7 bases lining up with TRBD1. Germline V lookup: CDR1 SGHAT, CDR2 FQDESV (reference sequence). The CDR3 covers 13 residues. With V trimmed by 4 bases and J by 7 bases, 3 bases remained unmatched. CDR3 bases: TGTGCCAGCAGCTCGGGACAGCGTGAAAAACTGTTTTTT. Translated, it gives CASSSGQREKLFF.

The count of this clone is one. The gene calls are TRBV27 and TRBJ2-2; tentatively, D is TRBD1 (6 bases). Trimming stripped 0 bases from V and 12 bases from J, with 11 bases between. This CDR3 region has 13 residues. Germline V gene sequence: CDR1 MNHEY, CDR2 SMNVEV (reference sequence). CDR3 sequence reads: CASSLSVQGQLFF. The CDR3 DNA follows: TGTGCCAGCAGTTTATCGGTACAGGGCCAGCTGTTTTTT.

This clone was recorded a few times. The chain is built from TRBV9 and TRBJ2-7; TRBD2 aligns across 8 bases. This CDR3 contains 14 residues. V was pared by 2 bases and J by 5 bases, with 6 bases of the junction left unmatched. Germline CDR1 and CDR2: SGDLS and YYNGEE. The CDR3 spells CASSVSGSVDEQYF. DNA for the CDR3: TGTGCCAGCAGCGTCAGCGGGAGTGTCGACGAGCAGTACTTC.

The chain joins TRBV30 to TRBJ1-2; possible D gene TRBD1, 5 bases. V dropped 2 bases and J dropped 4 bases, with 17 bases sitting between them. This CDR3 region has 15 residues. The V gene's germline CDR1 is GTSNPN and CDR2 SVGIG (reference sequence). CDR3 DNA sequence: TGTGCCTGGAGTATAGGGGTCTCTCTTGGCTATGGCTACACCTTC. It is translated as CAWSIGVSLGYGYTF.

This chain links TRBV6-5 with TRBJ1-1; D unresolved. The CDR3 contains 11 residues. Trimming left V 7 bases short and J 7 bases short, with 10 bases between. The V gene's germline CDR1 is MNHEY and CDR2 SVGAGI. DNA for the CDR3: TGTGCCAGCAAAACCGGGGTTGAAGCTTTCTTT. As protein: CASKTGVEAFF.

V is TRBV15 and J is TRBJ1-2; D possibly corresponds to TRBD1 (5 bases). CDR1 is LNHNV, CDR2 YYDKDF, per germline (reference sequence). The CDR3 runs 14 residues. V was trimmed by 5 bases and J by 0 bases, leaving 10 bases between them. CDR3 sequence: CATSPNRPNYGYTF. As DNA, the CDR3 is TGTGCCACCAGCCCAAACAGGCCTAACTATGGCTACACCTTC.

The CDR3 region has the DNA TGCGCCAGCAGCTTGCAACAGGAAGGCTACACCTTC. It is translated as CASSLQQEGYTF. This sequence joins TRBV5-1 and TRBJ1-2, with a weak D call TRBD1 (5 bases). V dropped 1 base and J dropped 8 bases, with 9 bases sitting between them. Germline CDR1 reads SGHRS; CDR2 reads YFSETQ. The CDR3 runs 12 residues.